Listed below are T cell receptor beta chains from one sample, sequenced in a study of shared clonotypes between healthy human individuals. Produced via immunoSEQ multiplex PCR; TCRdb's table is partial and in-frame only. Among 2 million to 2.5 million clones listed, about 94% were seen once. What was sequenced was naive CD4+ T cells sorted from blood. The receptors were gathered from a man between 18 and 29 years old in good health. CDR3s include the opening cysteine and the closing phenylalanine or tryptophan. The D gene is left open where the match is weak. Clone size is shown for a subset of rows, as once, few, many or a class of expanded clone.

V gene	D gene	clone size	J gene	CDR3 protein	CDR3 DNA
TRBV10-1	.	.	TRBJ1-2	CASSESGNYGYTF	TGCGCCAGCAGTGAGTCGGGAAACTATGGCTACACCTTC
TRBV7-2	TRBD2	.	TRBJ2-3	CASIGGSGSTDTQYF	TGTGCCAGTATCGGAGGTAGCGGGTCCACAGATACGCAGTATTTT
TRBV7-2	TRBD2	.	TRBJ2-1	CASRMGGLANNEQFF	TGTGCCAGCAGGATGGGGGGACTAGCAAACAATGAGCAGTTCTTC
TRBV14	.	.	TRBJ1-2	CASSQGGTLANYGYTF	TGTGCCAGCAGCCAAGGGGGGACACTTGCTAACTATGGCTACACCTTC
TRBV2	.	.	TRBJ2-5	CASSELEGEWVAHF	TGTGCCAGCAGTGAATTGGAGGGAGAGTGGGTGGCCCACTTC
TRBV9	.	.	TRBJ2-7	CASSVAWGSSYEQYF	TGTGCCAGCAGCGTAGCTTGGGGCAGCTCCTACGAGCAGTACTTC
TRBV28	TRBD1	.	TRBJ2-7	CASSRPGTESYEQYF	TGTGCCAGCAGCAGACCGGGGACAGAGTCCTACGAGCAGTACTTC
TRBV15	.	.	TRBJ1-6	CATSRGPGSPLHF	TGTGCCACCAGCAGAGGACCGGGGTCACCCCTCCACTTT
TRBV6-5	.	.	TRBJ2-1	CASSLNRARVDEQFF	TGTGCCAGCAGTTTAAACAGGGCGAGAGTTGATGAGCAGTTCTTC
TRBV6-1	.	.	TRBJ2-2	CASSLGTGELFF	TGTGCCAGCAGTCTTGGAACCGGGGAGCTGTTTTTT
TRBV4-2	.	.	TRBJ1-5	CASSQDENANQPQHF	TGTGCCAGCAGCCAAGATGAGAATGCCAATCAGCCCCAGCATTTT
TRBV5-4	TRBD1	.	TRBJ2-2	CASSPQGGNTGELFF	TGTGCCAGCAGCCCACAGGGGGGGAACACCGGGGAGCTGTTTTTT
TRBV10-2	.	once	TRBJ1-5	CASSAMPGIEGNQPQHF	TGCGCCAGCAGTGCTATGCCCGGGATTGAGGGCAATCAGCCCCAGCATTTT
TRBV11-2	.	.	TRBJ1-2	CASSLAQATGYTF	TGTGCCAGCAGCTTAGCACAGGCCACCGGCTACACCTTC
TRBV19	.	once	TRBJ1-5	CASSTQINQPQHF	TGTGCCAGTAGTACCCAAATAAATCAGCCCCAGCATTTT
TRBV28	.	.	TRBJ1-5	CASSLSRANQPQHF	TGTGCCAGCAGTCTCTCAAGGGCCAATCAGCCCCAGCATTTT
TRBV4-1	TRBD1	.	TRBJ2-6	CASSQEPGQVSGANVLTF	TGCGCCAGCAGCCAAGAGCCGGGACAGGTCTCTGGGGCCAACGTCCTGACTTTC
TRBV30	.	once	TRBJ2-1	CAWSHPGLYNEQFF	TGTGCCTGGAGTCACCCGGGCTTATACAATGAGCAGTTCTTC
TRBV30	.	.	TRBJ2-5	CAWKPNWNQETQYF	TGTGCCTGGAAACCCAACTGGAACCAAGAGACCCAGTACTTC
TRBV4-2	.	.	TRBJ1-2	CASSQDLSSYGYTF	TGTGCCAGCAGCCAAGATCTCAGTTCCTATGGCTACACCTTC
TRBV9	.	.	TRBJ2-3	CASSPEIQQGDTQYF	TGTGCCAGCAGCCCAGAGATCCAGCAGGGAGATACGCAGTATTTT
TRBV30	TRBD1	.	TRBJ2-7	CAWGLRDRRYEQYF	TGTGCCTGGGGCCTCAGGGACAGGCGATACGAGCAGTACTTC
TRBV5-4	TRBD1	.	TRBJ1-2	CASSFKGGGSGYTF	TGTGCCAGCAGCTTTAAAGGGGGCGGATCTGGCTACACCTTC
TRBV5-4	TRBD1	.	TRBJ1-2	CASSLGQGDGYTF	TGTGCCAGCAGCCTCGGACAGGGCGATGGCTACACCTTC
TRBV28	.	once	TRBJ2-4	CASGGGSRAKNIQYF	TGTGCCAGCGGGGGAGGCAGTCGAGCCAAAAACATTCAGTACTTC
TRBV12-5	TRBD1	.	TRBJ1-5	CASGPQGNQPQHF	TGTGCTAGTGGTCCACAGGGGAATCAGCCCCAGCATTTT
TRBV5-1	.	.	TRBJ1-1	CASSSQGGGLNTEAFF	TGCGCCAGCAGCTCCCAAGGGGGGGGCCTGAACACTGAAGCTTTCTTT
TRBV12-5	.	.	TRBJ2-2	CASGLEGKGRLANTGELFF	TGTGCTAGTGGTTTGGAGGGGAAAGGGCGGCTAGCGAACACCGGGGAGCTGTTTTTT
TRBV12-5	.	.	TRBJ1-4	CASGLGGPSNEKLFF	TGTGCTAGTGGTTTGGGAGGACCGTCGAATGAAAAACTGTTTTTT
TRBV15	.	.	TRBJ2-3	CATSREDKAGRTDTQYF	TGTGCCACCAGCAGAGAAGATAAGGCGGGACGCACAGATACGCAGTATTTT
TRBV4-1	TRBD1	.	TRBJ1-5	CASSQDNRGLGNQPQHF	TGCGCCAGCAGCCAAGATAACAGGGGGCTGGGCAATCAGCCCCAGCATTTT
TRBV30	.	.	TRBJ1-4	CAWSVGAPKLFF	TGTGCCTGGAGTGTGGGGGCGCCGAAACTGTTTTTT
TRBV14	.	.	TRBJ2-5	CASSQGLAGTQYF	TGTGCCAGCAGCCAGGGACTCGCGGGGACCCAGTACTTC
TRBV7-2	.	.	TRBJ2-5	CASSFKAPGETQYF	TGTGCCAGCAGCTTCAAGGCCCCGGGGGAGACCCAGTACTTC
TRBV5-6	.	.	TRBJ2-3	CASSLAGYTQYF	TGTGCCAGCAGCTTGGCGGGATATACGCAGTATTTT
TRBV7-2	TRBD2	.	TRBJ2-5	CASSSSGLAGETQYF	TGTGCCAGCAGCTCTTCGGGACTAGCTGGAGAGACCCAGTACTTC
TRBV30	TRBD1	.	TRBJ1-6	CAWSTGTAGAPLHF	TGTGCCTGGAGTACCGGGACAGCCGGAGCACCCCTCCACTTT
TRBV19	TRBD1	.	TRBJ2-7	CATIIEAGQGPSLQYF	TGTGCCACTATAATTGAAGCCGGACAGGGGCCCTCCCTGCAGTACTTC
TRBV7-8	.	.	TRBJ2-1	CASSLRFNEQFF	TGTGCCAGCAGCTTAAGGTTCAATGAGCAGTTCTTC
TRBV7-9	.	.	TRBJ2-5	CASSLPTLREEGYQETQYF	TGTGCCAGCAGCCTACCCACCCTCAGGGAAGAGGGGTACCAAGAGACCCAGTACTTC
TRBV7-9	.	.	TRBJ1-2	CASSLAGLPWGGYTF	TGTGCCAGCAGCTTAGCAGGCCTCCCCTGGGGTGGCTACACCTTC
TRBV7-8	TRBD2	.	TRBJ2-3	CASSLGTSGSLYTQYF	TGTGCCAGCAGCTTAGGTACTAGCGGGAGCTTGTATACGCAGTATTTT
TRBV5-6	TRBD2	.	TRBJ2-3	CASSDTSGYTDTQYF	TGTGCCAGCAGCGATACTAGCGGGTACACAGATACGCAGTATTTT
TRBV30	.	.	TRBJ2-1	CAWSEGAVGNNEQFF	TGTGCCTGGAGTGAAGGAGCGGTGGGGAACAATGAGCAGTTCTTC
TRBV5-1	.	.	TRBJ2-2	CASRGSTGSNTGELFF	TGCGCCAGCAGGGGAAGCACGGGATCGAACACCGGGGAGCTGTTTTTT
TRBV19	TRBD2	.	TRBJ2-1	CASSKAGGPHEQFF	TGTGCCAGTTCTAAAGCGGGAGGGCCACATGAGCAGTTCTTC
TRBV6-5	.	.	TRBJ1-5	CASSPVGYSNQPQHF	TGTGCCAGCAGCCCCGTGGGGTATAGCAATCAGCCCCAGCATTTT
TRBV6-6	.	.	TRBJ2-7	CASSPRYNYEQYF	TGTGCCAGCAGTCCACGTTATAACTACGAGCAGTACTTC
TRBV6-5	TRBD1	.	TRBJ2-7	CASSRQGEQYF	TGTGCCAGCAGTAGACAGGGCGAGCAGTACTTC
TRBV6-5	TRBD1	.	TRBJ1-4	CASSYAGGTNEKLFF	TGTGCCAGCAGTTACGCAGGGGGCACTAATGAAAAACTGTTTTTT
TRBV10-3	.	.	TRBJ1-3	CAIGMGIDTIYF	TGTGCCATCGGAATGGGAATCGACACCATATATTTT
TRBV7-8	.	once	TRBJ1-2	CASSPQGANYGYTF	TGTGCCAGCAGCCCCCAGGGAGCTAACTATGGCTACACCTTC
TRBV6-1	.	.	TRBJ2-7	CAISQGNYEQYF	TGTGCCATCTCCCAGGGTAACTACGAGCAGTACTTC
TRBV19	.	few	TRBJ1-2	CASTRTSSNYGYTF	TGTGCCAGTACTAGGACAAGTTCTAACTATGGCTACACCTTC